Shown below are 28 T cell receptor beta chains from a single sample sequenced in a study of shared clonotypes between healthy human individuals. Sequenced by immunoSEQ multiplex PCR; TCRdb stores in-frame clones only, minus some. The sample consists of a few hundred thousand clones, 97% of them appearing once. Material: naive CD4+ T cells sorted from blood. As for subset: CD45RA+ positively selected. The receptor set was obtained from a woman aged 25 to 39 in good health.

The CDR3 sequence is CASSVGGGPETQYF. In DNA form, the CDR3 reads TGTGCCAGCAGCGTAGGGGGCGGTCCGGAGACCCAGTACTTC. V is TRBV9 and J is TRBJ2-5, with D perhaps matching TRBD1 (5 bases). Trimming took off 0 bases at V and 5 bases at J, with 11 bases between the two ends. CDR1 is SGDLS, CDR2 YYNGEE, per germline. This CDR3 spans 14 amino acids.

The chain uses TRBV21-1 and TRBJ1-2. TRBV21-1 is recorded as a pseudogene. The CDR3 runs 19 residues. The CDR3 nucleotides read TGTGCCAGCAGCAAATCCCCCCAAAACGTCACCGCATTGAACTATGGCTACACCTTC. Translation: CASSKSPQNVTALNYGYTF.

The chain employs TRBV7-9 and TRBJ2-3; D could derive from TRBD1 or TRBD2 (5 bases each). The ends were cut back, 3 bases at V and 6 bases at J, with 10 bases in the middle. Germline CDR1 reads SEHNR; CDR2 reads FQNEAQ (reference sequence). This CDR3 is 13 amino acids long. CDR3 residues: CASSFGTGDTQYF. For the CDR3, the DNA is TGTGCCAGCAGCTTCGGGACGGGCGATACGCAGTATTTT.

The chain links TRBV13 to TRBJ2-5, with D possibly being TRBD2 (5 bases). The better agreement between TRBJ2-7 and the DNA end casts doubt on the J call. The CDR3 has 12 residues. Germline V CDR1 and CDR2: PRHDT, FYEKMQ (reference sequence). CDR3 coding DNA: TGTGCCAGCAGCTTTGTAGGACTCGAGCAGTACTTC. It yields the protein CASSFVGLEQYF.

The chain joins TRBV6-5 to TRBJ1-1; possibly TRBD1 for D (5 bases). The ends were cut back, 0 bases at V and 1 base at J, with 12 bases in the middle. CDR1 and CDR2 from the germline V gene are MNHEY and SVGAGI. This CDR3 region has 16 residues. The CDR3 is CASSYSITTGNTEAFF. The CDR3 DNA reads as TGTGCCAGCAGTTACTCGATAACAACAGGGAACACTGAAGCTTTCTTT.

Written as DNA, the CDR3 is TGTGCCAGTAGTAGGGTTGCCCGAGAAAGAAACACTGAAGCTTTCTTT. This sequence encodes CASSRVARERNTEAFF. This chain connects TRBV19 to TRBJ1-1; D is ambiguous. Per the germline V gene, CDR1 is LNHDA and CDR2 is SQIVND (reference sequence). CDR3 length: 16 amino acids. The V end lost 4 bases, the J end lost 2 bases, and 17 bases lay between the germline ends.

The genes are TRBV6-6 and TRBJ1-4; D perhaps matches TRBD1 (5 bases). Trimming left V 5 bases short and J 4 bases short, with 17 bases between. CDR1 is MNHNY and CDR2 is SVGAGI in the germline V gene (reference sequence). The CDR3 length is 16 residues. CDR3 in amino acids: CASSPAWGGINEKLFF. The CDR3 coding sequence is TGTGCCAGCAGTCCGGCCTGGGGGGGGATTAATGAAAAACTGTTTTTT.

The V gene is TRBV4-1, the J gene TRBJ1-5; a weak D match, TRBD1 (6 bases). V was cut by 1 base and J by 5 bases, with 15 bases left in between. Germline CDR1 MGHRA, CDR2 YSYEKL. CDR3 size: 16 residues. The CDR3 region has the DNA TGCGCCAGCAGCCAAGTGGGCAGGGGTAAGGATCAGCCCCAGCATTTT. Translation gives CASSQVGRGKDQPQHF.

The chain carries TRBV6-1 and TRBJ2-7, with 13 positions matching TRBD2. The CDR3 runs to 15 residues. The V segment lost 6 bases and the J segment 2 bases; nucleotides outside the gene matches: 4. The V gene's germline CDR1 is MNHNS and CDR2 SASEGT. In DNA, the CDR3 is TGTGCCAGCAGGACTAGCGGGAGGCCCCCCTACGAGCAGTACTTC. Amino acid sequence: CASRTSGRPPYEQYF.

The chain couples TRBV15 to TRBJ2-5; tentatively, D is TRBD1 or TRBD2 (7 bases each). V shed 1 base and J shed 6 bases, with 18 bases lying between them. The CDR3 length is 16 residues. The germline V gene encodes CDR1 LNHNV and CDR2 YYDKDF (reference sequence). In nucleotides, the CDR3 is TGTGCCACCAGCAGAGGGGTGGGAGGGGGCTTGAAGACCCAGTACTTC. It translates to CATSRGVGGGLKTQYF. Using reference TRBV15 and TRBJ2-5 for the parts outside the CDR3, the full variable domain is DAMVIQNPRYQVTQFGKPVTLSCSQTLNHNVMYWYQQKSSQAPKLLFHYYDKDFNNEADTPDNFQSRRPNTSFCFLDIRSPGLGDTAMYLCATSRGVGGGLKTQYFGPGTRLLVL.

V and J are TRBV5-1 and TRBJ2-7; tentatively, D is TRBD2 (6 bases). The CDR3 runs 17 residues. V gave up 0 bases and J gave up 9 bases, with 25 bases separating them. Germline CDR1 reads SGHRS; CDR2 reads YFSETQ. CDR3 bases: TGCGCCAGCAGCTTGGATGGGGGGAGCCCGGGCCTTCACGGGCAGTACTTC. Its protein product is CASSLDGGSPGLHGQYF.

This chain connects TRBV11-2 to TRBJ2-5, with 9 bases lining up with TRBD2. The CDR3 is 15 amino acids. V lost 1 base, J lost 4 bases, and 4 bases stayed unmatched. Germline lookup yields CDR1 SGHAT and CDR2 FQNNGV. As DNA, the CDR3 is TGTGCCAGCAGCTTAGTTGCGGGAGGGGGAGAGACCCAGTACTTC. The encoded protein is CASSLVAGGGETQYF.

The chain carries TRBV7-9 and TRBJ1-2, with D uncertain. V was cut by 3 bases and J by 5 bases, with 13 bases left in between. Germline lookup yields CDR1 SEHNR and CDR2 FQNEAQ (reference sequence). The CDR3 totals 14 residues. The CDR3 sequence: CASSLGSPLYGYTF. The CDR3 DNA is TGTGCCAGCAGCTTGGGCAGTCCCCTATATGGCTACACCTTC.

The chain employs TRBV19 and TRBJ1-5; 7 bases agree with TRBD1. CDR3 length: 17 amino acids. Germline V lookup: CDR1 LNHDA, CDR2 SQIVND (reference sequence). After removal of 6 bases from V and 3 bases from J, the junction contained 14 bases not matched to a gene. Written as DNA, the CDR3 is TGTGCCAGTAGGACTAAGGGACAGATTCTTTCCAATCAGCCCCAGCATTTT. Translation gives CASRTKGQILSNQPQHF.

The V call is TRBV7-2, the J call TRBJ2-5; D gene uncertain. The CDR3 totals 15 residues. V lost 0 bases, J lost 6 bases, and 14 bases lay in between. Germline CDR1 is SGHTA and CDR2 is FQGNSA. The CDR3 protein is CASSLAVGGRQTQYF. The CDR3 DNA sequence: TGTGCCAGCAGCTTAGCGGTTGGCGGACGGCAGACCCAGTACTTC.

V gene TRBV5-1 combines with J gene TRBJ2-7; TRBD1 is a possible D gene (6 bases). V dropped 4 bases and J dropped 5 bases, with 22 bases sitting between them. This CDR3 spans 16 amino acids. Per the germline V gene, CDR1 is SGHRS and CDR2 is YFSETQ. The CDR3 sequence is CASSLKIRTGSHEQYF. CDR3 nucleotide sequence: TGCGCCAGCAGCCTAAAGATAAGAACAGGGTCCCACGAGCAGTACTTC.

The chain links TRBV18 to TRBJ2-7; D might be TRBD1 (6 bases). The CDR3 totals 16 residues. V was clipped by 3 bases and J by 5 bases, with 20 bases between them. CDR1 and CDR2 from the germline V gene are KGHSH and LQKENI. This chain's CDR3 is CASSPNGQSSTHEQYF. The CDR3 bases are TGTGCCAGCTCACCGAATGGACAGAGTTCTACCCACGAGCAGTACTTC.

V gene TRBV28 combines with J gene TRBJ1-5; no clear D gene. The germline V and J ends were trimmed by 6 bases and 6 bases, with 18 bases remaining between them. CDR1 and CDR2 (germline): MDHEN, SYDVKM. CDR3 length: 15 residues. The CDR3 loop is CASRQRGPSGQPQHF. CDR3 DNA sequence: TGTGCCAGCAGACAACGGGGTCCCAGCGGTCAGCCCCAGCATTTT.

This chain joins TRBV6-1 and TRBJ2-7; 8 bases are a match to TRBD1. The germline V gene has CDR1 MNHNS and CDR2 SASEGT. The V segment lost 4 bases and the J segment 1 base; nucleotides outside the gene matches: 3. The CDR3 extends over 14 amino acids. The CDR3 region has the DNA TGTGCCAGCAGTGGGACAGGGACTTCCTACGAGCAGTACTTC. It codes for CASSGTGTSYEQYF.

As regards this clone: Because the CDR3's place on the DNA is in doubt, the DNA is left out and the CDR3 is given as listed by TCRdb. The V gene is TRBV7-9, the J gene TRBJ2-6; TRBD2 is the table's D call, not checked against the DNA. Inclusive of both ends, the CDR3 amounts to 17 amino acids. Per the germline V gene, CDR1 is SEHNR and CDR2 is FQNEAQ (reference sequence). This CDR3 is CASSFGSGVSGANVLTF.

The CDR3 DNA is TGTGCCAGCAGCTTGGTGGGGGGGAGGGCAGATACGCAGTATTTT. Translating it yields CASSLVGGRADTQYF. This rearrangement joins TRBV5-4 to TRBJ2-3; 7 bases line up with TRBD2. Germline CDR1 SGHNT, CDR2 YYREEE (reference sequence). CDR3 length equals 15 residues. Trimming removed 0 bases from V and 4 bases from J; junction bases left unmatched: 5.

Only one count was recorded for this clone. This chain joins TRBV5-1 and TRBJ2-6; D gene ambiguous. V lost 0 bases to trimming and J lost 4 bases, with 11 bases between them. The V gene's germline CDR1 is SGHRS and CDR2 YFSETQ. This CDR3 is built from 16 residues. Here the CDR3 DNA reads TGCGCCAGCAGCTTGGAGTTGGCTTTGGGGGCCAACGTCCTGACTTTC. This codes for CASSLELALGANVLTF.

The genes are TRBV11-2 and TRBJ2-7; possible D gene TRBD2, 5 bases. The CDR3 extends over 13 amino acids. Trimming took off 0 bases at V and 7 bases at J, with 10 bases between the two ends. CDR1 and CDR2 (germline): SGHAT, FQNNGV. The CDR3 loop is CASSLDRTGEQYF. The DNA of the CDR3 is TGTGCCAGCAGCTTAGATCGGACGGGAGAGCAGTACTTC.

V gene TRBV14 combines with J gene TRBJ2-1; D possibly corresponds to TRBD1 (6 bases). V lost 3 bases and J lost 3, with 12 bases in between. Germline V CDR1 and CDR2: SGHDN, FVKESK. This CDR3 has 15 residues. The CDR3 nucleotides are TGTGCCAGCAGCCAGCGCCTAGGGGGCTACAATGAGCAGTTCTTC. Amino acid sequence: CASSQRLGGYNEQFF.

The rearrangement uses TRBV7-9 and TRBJ2-1; 9 bases agree with TRBD1. Germline V gene sequence: CDR1 SEHNR, CDR2 FQNEAQ (reference sequence). The CDR3 has 18 residues. The V segment lost 0 bases and the J segment 6 bases; nucleotides outside the gene matches: 12. CDR3 region: CASSLARRRQGVGNEQFF. As DNA, the CDR3 is TGTGCCAGCAGCTTAGCTAGGAGAAGACAGGGGGTTGGCAATGAGCAGTTCTTC. The full variable domain, its missing parts supplied by reference TRBV7-9 and TRBJ2-1, is DTGVSQNPRHKITKRGQNVTFRCDPISEHNRLYWYRQTLGQGPEFLTYFQNEAQLEKSRLLSDRFSAERPKGSFSTLEIQRTEQGDSAMYLCASSLARRRQGVGNEQFFGPGTRLTVL.

Only one count was recorded for this clone. This chain uses TRBV30 with TRBJ2-5; 9 bases align to TRBD1. The CDR3 is 12 amino acids. Trimming took 5 bases from V and 5 from J; bases not matched to a gene: 3. The germline CDR1 and CDR2 sequences are GTSNPN and SVGIG (reference sequence). The CDR3 region has the DNA TGTGCCTGGGACAGGGGGTCGGAGACCCAGTACTTC. Encoded protein: CAWDRGSETQYF.

CDR3 protein: CASSKRTSGRAYNEQFF. CDR3 nucleotides: TGTGCCAGCAGCAAGCGGACTAGCGGGAGAGCCTACAATGAGCAGTTCTTC. The rearrangement uses TRBV9 and TRBJ2-1, with 13 bases that match TRBD2. J was trimmed by 2 bases and V by 4 bases; bases with no gene match: 6. The V gene's germline CDR1 is SGDLS and CDR2 YYNGEE. The CDR3 is 17 residues long.

This chain joins TRBV28 and TRBJ2-2; possibly TRBD1 or TRBD2 for D (5 bases each). Trimming removed 5 bases from V and 3 bases from J, with 25 bases in between. The germline gives CDR1 MDHEN, CDR2 SYDVKM. The CDR3 spans 19 residues. CDR3 sequence (DNA): TGTGCCAGCAGTCCAGGTCAGGGAGACCCTAGAGTTTACACCGGGGAGCTGTTTTTT. This sequence encodes CASSPGQGDPRVYTGELFF.